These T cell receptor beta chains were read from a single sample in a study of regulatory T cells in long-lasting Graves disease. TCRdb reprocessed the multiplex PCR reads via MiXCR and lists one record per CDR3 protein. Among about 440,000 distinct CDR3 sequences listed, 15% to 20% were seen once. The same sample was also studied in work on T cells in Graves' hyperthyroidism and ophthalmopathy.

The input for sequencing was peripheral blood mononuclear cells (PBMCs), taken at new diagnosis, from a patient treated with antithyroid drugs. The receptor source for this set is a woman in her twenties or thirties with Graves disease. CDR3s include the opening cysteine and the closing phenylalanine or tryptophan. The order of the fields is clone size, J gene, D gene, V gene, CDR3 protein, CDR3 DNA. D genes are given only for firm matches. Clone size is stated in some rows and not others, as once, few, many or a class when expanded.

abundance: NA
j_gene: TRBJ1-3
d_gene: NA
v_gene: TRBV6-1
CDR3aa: CASSPGPGSGNTIYF
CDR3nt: TGTGCCAGCAGTCCCGGGCCGGGATCTGGAAACACCATATATTTT

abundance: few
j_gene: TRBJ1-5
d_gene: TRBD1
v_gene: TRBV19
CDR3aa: CASTMNRGQPQHF
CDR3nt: TGTGCCAGCACTATGAACAGGGGACAGCCCCAGCATTTT

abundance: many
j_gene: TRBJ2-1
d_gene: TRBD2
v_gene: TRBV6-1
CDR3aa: CASAGTSYNEQFF
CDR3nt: TGTGCCAGCGCCGGGACTAGCTACAATGAGCAGTTCTTC

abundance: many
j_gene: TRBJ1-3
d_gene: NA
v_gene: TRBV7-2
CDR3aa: CASSLKGPGNTIYF
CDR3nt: TGTGCCAGCAGCTTAAAGGGGCCTGGAAACACCATATATTTT

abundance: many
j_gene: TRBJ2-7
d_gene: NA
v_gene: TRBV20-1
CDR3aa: CSPRSGDPSYEQYF
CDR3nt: TGCAGCCCCCGTTCGGGGGACCCCTCCTACGAGCAGTACTTC

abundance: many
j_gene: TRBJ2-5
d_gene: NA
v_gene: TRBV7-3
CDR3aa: CASSLIGQETQYF
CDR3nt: TGTGCCAGCAGCTTAATTGGGCAAGAGACCCAGTACTTC

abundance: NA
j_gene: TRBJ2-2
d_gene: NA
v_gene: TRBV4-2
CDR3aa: CASSQDRDTGELFF
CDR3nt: TGTGCCAGCAGCCAAGACAGGGACACCGGGGAGCTGTTTTTT

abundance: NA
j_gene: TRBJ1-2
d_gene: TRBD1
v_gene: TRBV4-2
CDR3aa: CASSQGQDANYGYTF
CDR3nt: TGTGCCAGCAGCCAGGGACAGGACGCTAACTATGGCTACACCTTC

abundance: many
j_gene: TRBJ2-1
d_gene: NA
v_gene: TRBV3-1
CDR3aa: CASRRTAINNEQFF
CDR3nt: TGTGCCAGCAGGCGGACTGCAATCAACAATGAGCAGTTCTTC

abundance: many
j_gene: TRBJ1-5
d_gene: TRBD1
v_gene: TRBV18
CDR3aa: CASSPGQGGNQPQHF
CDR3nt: TGTGCCAGCAGCCCAGGACAGGGCGGTAATCAGCCCCAGCATTTT

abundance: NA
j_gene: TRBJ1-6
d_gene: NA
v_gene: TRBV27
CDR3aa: CASSSGGGGINSPLHF
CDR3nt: TGTGCCAGCAGTTCGGGGGGGGGCGGGATTAATTCACCCCTCCACTTT

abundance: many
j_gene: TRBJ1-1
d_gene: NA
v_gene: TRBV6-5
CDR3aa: CASSYSQSEAFF
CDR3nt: TGTGCCAGCAGTTACTCACAGAGTGAAGCTTTCTTT

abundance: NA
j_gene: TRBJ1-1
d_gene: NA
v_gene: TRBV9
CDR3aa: CASSVGDTGTEAFF
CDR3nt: TGTGCCAGCAGCGTAGGGGACACGGGCACTGAAGCTTTCTTT

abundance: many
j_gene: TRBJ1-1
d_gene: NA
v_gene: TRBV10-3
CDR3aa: CAIRRQTKSTEAFF
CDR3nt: TGTGCCATCAGGCGACAGACGAAGAGCACTGAAGCTTTCTTT

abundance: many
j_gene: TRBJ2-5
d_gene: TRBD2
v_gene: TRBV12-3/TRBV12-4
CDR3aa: CASSRPRVAGGEETQYF
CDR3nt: TGTGCCAGCAGTCGCCCTCGGGTAGCGGGAGGGGAAGAGACCCAGTACTTC

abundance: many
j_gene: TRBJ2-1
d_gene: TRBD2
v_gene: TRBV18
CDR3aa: CASSPDSGTHYFF
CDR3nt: TGTGCCAGCTCACCGGATAGCGGGACCCATTACTTCTTC

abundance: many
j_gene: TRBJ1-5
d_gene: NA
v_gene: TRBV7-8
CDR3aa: CASSLVGRVGNQPQHF
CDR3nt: TGTGCCAGCAGCTTAGTGGGCAGGGTTGGAAATCAGCCCCAGCATTTT

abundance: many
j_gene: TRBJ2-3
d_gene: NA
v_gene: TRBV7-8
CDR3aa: CASSLELTWADTQYF
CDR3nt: TGTGCCAGCAGCTTAGAACTTACTTGGGCAGATACGCAGTATTTT

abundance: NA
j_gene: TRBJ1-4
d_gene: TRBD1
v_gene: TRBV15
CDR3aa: CATSTDRVATNEKLSF
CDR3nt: TGTGCCACCAGCACCGACAGGGTTGCAACTAATGAAAAACTGTCTTTT

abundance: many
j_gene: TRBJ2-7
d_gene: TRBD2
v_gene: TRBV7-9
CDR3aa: CASSSRREREAYEQYF
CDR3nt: TGTGCCAGCAGCTCCCGGCGGGAGCGGGAAGCCTACGAGCAGTACTTC

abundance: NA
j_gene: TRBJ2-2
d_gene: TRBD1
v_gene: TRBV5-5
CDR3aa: CASSSWTGDSPGELFF
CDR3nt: TGTGCCAGCAGCTCCTGGACAGGGGATTCGCCCGGGGAGCTGTTTTTT

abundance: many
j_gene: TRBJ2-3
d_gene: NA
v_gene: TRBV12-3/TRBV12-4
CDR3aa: CASSPRDAGPDTQYF
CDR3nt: TGTGCCAGCAGTCCCCGTGATGCCGGACCAGATACGCAGTATTTT

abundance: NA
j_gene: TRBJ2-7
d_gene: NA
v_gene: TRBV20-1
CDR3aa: CSASIGPYEQYF
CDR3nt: TGCAGTGCTAGCATCGGGCCCTACGAGCAGTACTTC

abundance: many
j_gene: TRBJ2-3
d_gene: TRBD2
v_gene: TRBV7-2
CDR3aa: CASSLSPTSWGGSPDTQYF
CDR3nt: TGTGCCAGCAGCTTATCGCCGACTAGTTGGGGCGGGAGCCCAGATACGCAGTATTTT

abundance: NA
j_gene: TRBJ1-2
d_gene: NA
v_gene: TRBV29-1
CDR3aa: CSVLEGPTYTF
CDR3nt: TGCAGCGTTTTGGAGGGCCCGACCTACACCTTC

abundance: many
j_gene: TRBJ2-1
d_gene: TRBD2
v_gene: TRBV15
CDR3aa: CATSMTSDPYNEQFF
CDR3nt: TGTGCCACCAGCATGACTAGCGACCCCTACAATGAGCAGTTCTTC

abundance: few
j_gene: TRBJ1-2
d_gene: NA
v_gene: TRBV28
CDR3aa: CASSSNPSGGYTF
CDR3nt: TGTGCCAGCAGTTCAAACCCCTCGGGTGGCTACACCTTC